These 7 T cell receptor beta chains originate from one sample sequenced in a study of T cells in tumors after PD-1 blockade. Time point in this sample: second of two post-therapy site-matched biopsies around two months apart. Only in-frame clones appear in the TCRdb table, and some are missing; sequencing was by immunoSEQ multiplex PCR. In the table there are several thousand clones, 55% to 65% of which are singletons. Here the sequenced sample was tumor tissue, taken after anti-PD-1 treatment. These receptors all come from a human donor with basal cell carcinoma.

By sample fraction, this clone is medium-sized. The V call is TRBV7-9, the J call TRBJ1-2; D may be TRBD1 (5 bases). Trimming stripped 4 bases from V and 5 bases from J, with 20 bases between. The germline V gene encodes CDR1 SEHNR and CDR2 FQNEAQ (reference sequence). This CDR3 is built from 16 residues. CDR3 residues: CASSSTGTPDLYGYTF. Written as DNA, the CDR3 is TGTGCCAGCAGCTCTACCGGGACCCCCGATCTGTATGGCTACACCTTC.

The chain has TRBV9 and TRBJ2-2; 7 bases fit TRBD1. Germline CDR1 and CDR2: SGDLS and YYNGEE. V shed 1 base, J shed 1 base, and the junction held 1 base outside the gene matches. The CDR3 consists of 15 residues. The CDR3 sequence: CASSVRQGNTGELFF. CDR3 in DNA: TGTGCCAGCAGCGTAAGACAGGGGAACACCGGGGAGCTGTTTTTT.

The chain uses TRBV5-1 and TRBJ2-1, with 9 bases that match TRBD1. The V segment lost 3 bases and the J segment 2 bases; nucleotides outside the gene matches: 6. The germline gives CDR1 SGHRS, CDR2 YFSETQ. CDR3 length: 16 residues. This CDR3 reads CASSSYRGRTYNEQFF. For the CDR3, the DNA is TGCGCCAGCAGCTCCTACAGGGGGCGGACCTACAATGAGCAGTTCTTC.

Here the CDR3 reads CATSRGRNTYETQYF. The CDR3 DNA reads TGTGCCACTTCCCGAGGGAGAAATACTTATGAGACCCAGTACTTC. This chain uses TRBV6-5 with TRBJ2-5; tentatively, D is TRBD2 (5 bases). CDR1 MNHEY and CDR2 SVGAGI come from the germline V gene. The germline V and J ends were trimmed by 10 bases and 5 bases, with 23 bases remaining between them. The CDR3 covers 15 residues.

The V and J genes are TRBV11-3 and TRBJ2-3, with 8 bases matching TRBD1. CDR1 is SGHNT and CDR2 is YENEEA in the germline V gene. The CDR3 has 14 amino acids. V gave up 5 bases and J gave up 4 bases; unmatched junction bases: 5. The CDR3, as DNA: TGTGCCAGCAGCCTTGGACAGGGCCCAGATACGCAGTATTTT. Translation gives CASSLGQGPDTQYF. Drawing the rest from reference TRBV11-3 and TRBJ2-3, the complete variable domain is EAGVVQSPRYKIIEKKQPVAFWCNPISGHNTLYWYLQNLGQGPELLIRYENEEAVDDSQLPKDRFSAERLKGVDSTLKIQPAELGDSAVYLCASSLGQGPDTQYFGPGTRLTVL.

This clone was detected once. The V and J genes are TRBV18 and TRBJ2-7; weak D call: TRBD1 (5 bases). From germline, CDR1 is KGHSH and CDR2 LQKENI. V was pared by 3 bases and J by 0 bases, with 12 bases between. The CDR3 runs 15 residues. In nucleotides, the CDR3 is TGTGCCAGCTCACCCACAGGATACATCTCCTACGAGCAGTACTTC. Translation gives CASSPTGYISYEQYF.

This clone was detected only a few times. This chain joins TRBV5-1 and TRBJ1-2, with a possible D match to TRBD1 (6 bases). V was pared by 0 bases and J by 3 bases, with 12 bases between. This CDR3 region has 15 residues. CDR1 and CDR2 from the germline V gene are SGHRS and YFSETQ. The CDR3 DNA reads TGCGCCAGCAGCTTGGAAGGCAGGGGATACTATGGCTACACCTTC. This translates into CASSLEGRGYYGYTF.